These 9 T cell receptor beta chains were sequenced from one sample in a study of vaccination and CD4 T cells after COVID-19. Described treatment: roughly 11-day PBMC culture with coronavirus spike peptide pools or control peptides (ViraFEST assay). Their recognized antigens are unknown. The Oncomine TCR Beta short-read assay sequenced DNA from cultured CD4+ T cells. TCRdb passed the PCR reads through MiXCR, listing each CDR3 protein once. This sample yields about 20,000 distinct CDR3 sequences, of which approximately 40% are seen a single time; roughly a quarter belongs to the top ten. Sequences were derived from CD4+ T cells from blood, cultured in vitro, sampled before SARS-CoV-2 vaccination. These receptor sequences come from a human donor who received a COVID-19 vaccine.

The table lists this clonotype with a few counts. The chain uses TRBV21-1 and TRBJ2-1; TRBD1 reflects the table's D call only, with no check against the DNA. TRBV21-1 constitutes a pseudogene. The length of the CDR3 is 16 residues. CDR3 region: CASSKGTPSSYNEQFF. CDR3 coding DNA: TGTGCCAGCAGCAAAGGGACACCCAGCTCCTACAATGAGCAGTTCTTC.

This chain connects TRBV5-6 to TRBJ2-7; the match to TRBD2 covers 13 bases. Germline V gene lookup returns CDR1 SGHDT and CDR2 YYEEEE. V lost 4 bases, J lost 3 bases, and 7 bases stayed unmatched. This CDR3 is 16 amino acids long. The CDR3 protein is CASSRGLAGAHYEQYF. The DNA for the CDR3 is TGTGCCAGCAGCCGAGGACTAGCGGGGGCCCACTACGAGCAGTACTTC. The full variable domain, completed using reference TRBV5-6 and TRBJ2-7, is DAGVTQSPTHLIKTRGQQVTLRCSPKSGHDTVSWYQQALGQGPQFIFQYYEEEERQRGNFPDRFSGHQFPNYSSELNVNALLLGDSALYLCASSRGLAGAHYEQYFGPGTRLTVT.

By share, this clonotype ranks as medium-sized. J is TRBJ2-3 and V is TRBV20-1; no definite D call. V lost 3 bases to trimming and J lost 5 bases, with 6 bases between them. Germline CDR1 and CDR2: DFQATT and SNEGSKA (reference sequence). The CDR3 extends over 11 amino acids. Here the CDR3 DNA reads TGCAGTGCTAGGCGTGGAGATACGCAGTATTTT. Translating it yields CSARRGDTQYF.

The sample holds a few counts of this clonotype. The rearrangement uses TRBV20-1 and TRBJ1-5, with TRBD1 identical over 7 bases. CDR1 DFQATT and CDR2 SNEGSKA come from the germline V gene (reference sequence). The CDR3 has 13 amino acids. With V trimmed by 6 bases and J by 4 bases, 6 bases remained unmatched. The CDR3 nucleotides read TGCAGTGCCTCGACAGGGCCTAATCAGCCCCAGCATTTT. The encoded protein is CSASTGPNQPQHF.

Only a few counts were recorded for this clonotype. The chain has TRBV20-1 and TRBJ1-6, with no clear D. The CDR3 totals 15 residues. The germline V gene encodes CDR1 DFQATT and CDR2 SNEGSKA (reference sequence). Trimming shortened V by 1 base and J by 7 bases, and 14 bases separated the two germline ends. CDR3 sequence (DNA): TGCAGTGCTAGAGTCCTGGCTACCGGGAATTCACCCCTCCACTTT. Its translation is CSARVLATGNSPLHF.

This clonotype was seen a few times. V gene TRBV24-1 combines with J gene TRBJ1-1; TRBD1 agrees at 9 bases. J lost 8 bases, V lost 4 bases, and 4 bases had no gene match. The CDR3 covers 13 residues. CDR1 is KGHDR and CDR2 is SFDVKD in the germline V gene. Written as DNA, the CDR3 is TGTGCCACCAGTGAAACCGGGACAGGGGAAGCTTTCTTT. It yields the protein CATSETGTGEAFF.

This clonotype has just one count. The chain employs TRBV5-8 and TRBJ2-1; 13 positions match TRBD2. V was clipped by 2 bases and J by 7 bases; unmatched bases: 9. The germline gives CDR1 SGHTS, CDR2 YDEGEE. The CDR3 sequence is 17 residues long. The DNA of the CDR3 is TGTGCCAGCAGCTTCGGACTAGCGGGGGCCACGGGAAATGAGCAGTTCTTC. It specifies CASSFGLAGATGNEQFF.

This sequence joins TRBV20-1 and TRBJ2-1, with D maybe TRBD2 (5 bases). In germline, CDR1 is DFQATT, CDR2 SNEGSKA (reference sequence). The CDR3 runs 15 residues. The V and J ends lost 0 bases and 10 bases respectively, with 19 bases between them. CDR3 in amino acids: CSARDLGPRGSEQFF. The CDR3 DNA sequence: TGCAGTGCTAGAGATCTCGGACCGCGAGGGTCGGAGCAGTTCTTC.

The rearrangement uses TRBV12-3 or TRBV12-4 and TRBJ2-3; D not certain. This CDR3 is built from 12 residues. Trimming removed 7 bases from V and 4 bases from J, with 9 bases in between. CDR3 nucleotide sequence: TGTGCCAGCACTCCTTGGTCAGATACGCAGTATTTT. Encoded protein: CASTPWSDTQYF.